Sequencing of this T cell receptor (beta chain) was carried out in a study of OX40 agonist ivuxolimab in advanced cancers. Background on the study: The patients received ivuxolimab by intravenous route every 2 weeks at 0.01 to 10 mg/kg. Hepatocellular carcinoma, melanoma, renal cell or head and neck cancer was diagnosed in the dose-escalation patients.

The method was immunoSEQ multiplex PCR; TCRdb's version includes in-frame clones alone and lacks a portion of them. The sample holds some 99,000 clones, 90% seen once. The sequencing here drew on CD4+ or CD8+ T cells sorted from blood, taken in a trial of the OX40 agonist ivuxolimab. This clonotype was obtained from an adult with an advanced solid tumor such as melanoma, head and neck, liver or kidney cancer.

This CDR3 is CASSVPGTDTQYF. CDR3 sequence (DNA): TGTGCCAGCAGTGTTCCGGGCACAGATACGCAGTATTTT. The V call is TRBV6-1, the J call TRBJ2-3; no reliable D call. The germline V gene encodes CDR1 MNHNS and CDR2 SASEGT. V was shortened by 4 bases and J by 1 base, with 6 bases between the two germline ends. The CDR3 spans 13 residues.